This TCR beta chain is drawn from a study of read filtering for tumor transcriptome and immune sequencing. Study overall: R-ISS stage counts were 8 or 9 for I, about 15 for II, about seven for III. After DNase treatment, RNA was made into whole-transcriptome libraries. Per sample, TCR-region reads ranged about 3.5 to 11 million by IR-seq, about 75 to 1273 by RNA-seq. Study-wide points: Dropping single-read clonotypes raised IR-seq and RNA-seq shared-clonotype correlation.

CDR3 size: 15 residues. V dropped 3 bases and J dropped 8 bases, with 19 bases sitting between them. The V gene's germline CDR1 is MDHEN and CDR2 SYDVKM. This clonotype has ten or more counts. What it binds is unknown. This library used roughly 400 ng RNA and molecular barcoded adaptors spanning alpha/delta and beta/gamma chains. TCRdb reprocessed the reads with MiXCR, giving one entry per CDR3 protein. The sample consists of approximately 40,000 distinct CDR3 sequences, 13% to 15% of them appearing once. The chain recombines TRBV28 with TRBJ1-2; D gene unclear. The sequence was obtained from a donor at least 40 years old with multiple myeloma. The specimen was a population of CD138-negative cells sorted from bone marrow. The CDR3 coding sequence is TGTGCCAGCAGTTTCTCGGACCGGGGTCCGCTCGGCTACACCTTC. Encoded protein: CASSFSDRGPLGYTF.